This is a list of T cell receptor beta chains from one sample in a study of PD-1 blockade in classical Hodgkin lymphoma. Clones were read by immunoSEQ multiplex PCR, and TCRdb kept only the in-frame ones, dropping some. The sample carries 53,000 or so clones, 65% to 85% recorded once. The source material was peripheral blood mononuclear cells (PBMCs), sampled at baseline. These receptors originate from a human donor with classical Hodgkin lymphoma. Both conserved end residues are part of each CDR3. D genes are given only for firm matches. Clone size is shown for a subset of rows, as once, few, many or a class of expanded clone.

>NA|NA|TRBJ2-1|TRBV7-9|12
CASSPLRDEQFF
TGTGCCAGCAGCCCATTACGGGATGAGCAGTTCTTC
>NA|NA|TRBJ2-1|TRBV6-5|15
CASSYSYRGPNEQFF
TGTGCCAGCAGTTACTCGTATCGGGGGCCGAATGAGCAGTTCTTC
>NA|NA|TRBJ2-7|TRBV2|14
CASIGGEGGYEQYF
TGTGCCAGCATCGGAGGGGAAGGGGGCTACGAGCAGTACTTC
>NA|NA|TRBJ2-6|TRBV30|15
CAWITGTGRANVLTF
TGTGCCTGGATCACCGGGACCGGGCGAGCCAACGTCCTGACTTTC
>NA|NA|TRBJ1-1|TRBV7-9|12
CASSLGGPEAFF
TGTGCCAGCAGCTTGGGGGGGCCTGAAGCTTTCTTT
>NA|NA|TRBJ2-2|TRBV13|13
CASSSQNTGELFF
TGTGCCAGCAGCTCCCAAAACACCGGGGAGCTGTTTTTT
>once|TRBD2|TRBJ2-1|TRBV9|15
CASSTTYSGASEQFF
TGTGCCAGCAGCACAACCTATAGCGGGGCTAGTGAGCAGTTCTTC
>NA|NA|TRBJ1-4|TRBV9|16
CASSVAGGGNNEKLFF
TGTGCCAGCAGCGTAGCTGGGGGGGGGAACAATGAAAAACTGTTTTTT
>NA|NA|TRBJ2-7|TRBV6-5|14
CASSYDRGSYEQYF
TGTGCCAGCAGTTACGACAGAGGCTCCTACGAGCAGTACTTC
>NA|NA|TRBJ1-2|TRBV7-8|15
CASSGTGFGGQGYTF
TGTGCCAGCAGCGGGACGGGCTTCGGGGGGCAGGGCTACACCTTC
>NA|NA|TRBJ1-2|TRBV11-2|15
CASSLEPAVIYGYTF
TGTGCCAGCAGCTTAGAGCCTGCTGTGATCTATGGCTACACCTTC
>NA|NA|TRBJ1-1|TRBV5-8|13
CASSLVQASEAFF
TGTGCCAGCAGCTTGGTGCAAGCAAGTGAAGCTTTCTTT
>few|TRBD2|TRBJ2-5|TRBV27|15
CASSLDGRAWETQYF
TGTGCCAGCAGTTTGGACGGGAGGGCCTGGGAGACCCAGTACTTC
>NA|NA|TRBJ2-1|TRBV27|13
CASRRDTYNEQFF
TGTGCCAGCAGGCGGGATACCTACAATGAGCAGTTCTTC
>NA|TRBD1|TRBJ1-1|TRBV19|14
CASSHRGEGTEAFF
TGTGCCAGTAGCCACAGGGGCGAGGGGACTGAAGCTTTCTTT
>NA|NA|TRBJ2-2|TRBV11-2|14
CASSLESLGGELFF
TGTGCCAGCAGCTTAGAATCTCTAGGCGGGGAGCTGTTTTTT
>NA|NA|TRBJ1-5|TRBV27|15
CASSFSPYNNQPQHF
TGTGCCAGCAGTTTTTCCCCCTACAACAATCAGCCCCAGCATTTT
>NA|NA|TRBJ2-7|TRBV18|14
CASSPVGNAYEQYF
TGTGCCAGCTCCCCGGTCGGCAACGCCTACGAGCAGTACTTC
>NA|NA|TRBJ2-1|TRBV11-3|12
CASSFGYNEQFF
TGTGCCAGCAGCTTCGGGTACAATGAGCAGTTCTTC
>NA|NA|TRBJ1-1|TRBV11-3|14
CASSFRTANTEAFF
TGTGCCAGCAGCTTTCGGACAGCGAACACTGAAGCTTTCTTT
>NA|NA|TRBJ2-5|TRBV29-1|12
CSVEGQQETQYF
TGCAGCGTTGAAGGGCAGCAAGAGACCCAGTACTTC
>NA|NA|TRBJ1-1|TRBV10-3|15
CAISETVGANTEAFF
TGTGCCATCAGTGAGACCGTCGGAGCGAACACTGAAGCTTTCTTT
>NA|NA|TRBJ2-1|TRBV27|15
CASSLWAGTYNEQFF
TGTGCCAGCAGTTTGTGGGCGGGGACCTACAATGAGCAGTTCTTC
>NA|NA|TRBJ2-2|TRBV7-2|17
CASSPGWARSNTGELFF
TGTGCCAGCAGCCCGGGGTGGGCCAGGTCCAACACCGGGGAGCTGTTTTTT
>NA|NA|TRBJ2-4|TRBV2|15
CASSVQMLAKNIQYF
TGTGCCAGCAGTGTACAGATGTTAGCCAAAAACATTCAGTACTTC
>NA|TRBD1|TRBJ1-5|TRBV27|17
CASSSTDRGFSNQPQHF
TGTGCCAGCAGTTCTACCGACAGGGGCTTTTCCAATCAGCCCCAGCATTTT
>NA|NA|TRBJ2-1|TRBV6-5|11
CASTGPTEQFF
TGTGCCAGCACCGGTCCCACGGAGCAGTTCTTC
>NA|NA|TRBJ1-1|TRBV7-2|13
CASSLRLNTEAFF
TGTGCCAGCAGCCTCCGGCTGAACACTGAAGCTTTCTTT
>NA|NA|TRBJ2-1|TRBV5-4|15
CASSSSSGLINEQFF
TGTGCCAGCAGCTCCTCCTCGGGGCTAATCAATGAGCAGTTCTTC
>NA|TRBD2|TRBJ2-1|TRBV18|13
CASSPGGYNEQFF
TGTGCCAGCTCACCCGGGGGGTACAATGAGCAGTTCTTC
>NA|NA|TRBJ1-2|TRBV27|13
CASSLLGNYGYTF
TGTGCCAGCAGTTTACTAGGGAACTATGGCTACACCTTC
>NA|NA|TRBJ2-5|TRBV19|14
CASSIYPGQETQYF
TGTGCCAGTAGTATATACCCAGGGCAAGAGACCCAGTACTTC
>NA|TRBD2|TRBJ2-7|TRBV2|13
CASSSGIKYEQYF
TGTGCCAGCAGTAGCGGGATAAAGTACGAGCAGTACTTC
>NA|TRBD2|TRBJ2-1|TRBV7-9|15
CASRFSGSSYNEQFF
TGTGCCAGCAGATTTAGCGGGAGCTCCTACAATGAGCAGTTCTTC
>few|NA|TRBJ1-1|TRBV11-3|17
CASSSGAGATYSTEAFF
TGTGCCAGCAGCTCTGGGGCAGGGGCGACGTATAGCACTGAAGCTTTCTTT